These 5 T cell receptor beta chains share one sample of origin, sequenced in a study of cytomegalovirus exposure and HLA in healthy donors. Use of 60 Vbeta and 13 Jbeta primers characterized the PCR. TCRdb's table, derived via immunoSEQ multiplex PCR, lists solely in-frame clones and lacks some. The sample shows some 120,000 clones, over 80% of them seen only once. The sample was PBMCs. The receptors shown here come from a man aged 18 to 35 in good health and CMV-seropositive.

The J gene is TRBJ2-7, the V gene TRBV5-6; 7 bases fit TRBD1. The trim removed 4 bases at V and 4 bases at J, leaving 17 bases unmatched. The CDR3 covers 17 residues. Germline V gene data show CDR1 as SGHDT and CDR2 as YYEEEE. CDR3 in DNA: TGTGCCAGCAGCCCGGCGTTGACAGGGAGCTCATCATACGAGCAGTACTTC. Its translation is CASSPALTGSSSYEQYF.

The V gene is TRBV7-7, the J gene TRBJ2-5; 7 bases are shared with TRBD1. This CDR3 contains 15 residues. Germline assignment: CDR1 SSHAT and CDR2 FNYEAQ (reference sequence). The J segment lost 5 bases and the V segment lost 5 bases, leaving 11 bases of the junction unmatched. CDR3 sequence (DNA): TGTGCCAGCAGCCGTCACAGGGGTCTCGAGGAGACCCAGTACTTC. As protein: CASSRHRGLEETQYF.

This clone has a single count. V gene TRBV7-2 combines with J gene TRBJ1-5; D not resolved. The CDR3 runs to 12 residues. The ends were cut back, 1 base at V and 6 bases at J, with 4 bases in the middle. Per germline, CDR1 SGHTA and CDR2 FQGNSA. The DNA of the CDR3 is TGTGCCAGCAGCTTAGTGGCTCAGCCCCAGCATTTT. The encoded protein is CASSLVAQPQHF. Filled out from reference TRBV7-2 and TRBJ1-5, the complete variable domain reads GAGVSQSPSNKVTEKGKDVELRCDPISGHTALYWYRQSLGQGLEFLIYFQGNSAPDKSGLPSDRFSAERTGGSVSTLTIQRTQQEDSAVYLCASSLVAQPQHFGDGTRLSIL.

CDR3 in DNA: TGTGCCAGCAGTGGGTATAGCGGGGCGAACACCGGGGAGCTGTTTTTT. It is translated as CASSGYSGANTGELFF. The chain has TRBV27 and TRBJ2-2, with 8 bases aligning to TRBD2. Germline V gives CDR1 MNHEY, CDR2 SMNVEV (reference sequence). The length of the CDR3 is 16 residues. The junction had 5 bases not matched to a gene; V was cut back by 5 bases and J by 0 bases.

The chain combines TRBV7-9 with TRBJ2-3; weak D call: TRBD1 (6 bases). V lost 2 bases and J lost 8, with 8 bases in between. The CDR3 runs 12 residues. CDR1 is SEHNR and CDR2 is FQNEAQ in the germline V gene (reference sequence). CDR3: CASSLQGGTQYF. For the CDR3, the DNA is TGTGCCAGCAGCTTACAAGGGGGTACGCAGTATTTT. The variable domain in full, with the rest retrieved from reference TRBV7-9 and TRBJ2-3, is DTGVSQNPRHKITKRGQNVTFRCDPISEHNRLYWYRQTLGQGPEFLTYFQNEAQLEKSRLLSDRFSAERPKGSFSTLEIQRTEQGDSAMYLCASSLQGGTQYFGPGTRLTVL.